The T cell receptor beta chain under discussion was sequenced for a study of T cells in Graves' hyperthyroidism and ophthalmopathy. This clonotype was seen ten or more times. TCR beta CDR3 region amplification was performed from RNA transcripts. Primed by the HTBI set, a first-round RT-PCR was run on the TCR CDR3. TCRdb used MiXCR to reprocess the multiplex PCR reads, holding one entry per CDR3 protein. The sample carries around 500,000 distinct CDR3 sequences, 14% recorded once. Sequenced material: blood. This receptor was identified in a woman aged 40 to 49 with Graves' hyperthyroidism.

CDR3 protein: CSARDAQGDTQYF. CDR3 coding DNA: TGCAGTGCTAGAGACGCCCAGGGAGATACGCAGTATTTT. The chain employs TRBV20-1 and TRBJ2-3; TRBD1 might be the D (5 bases). Germline values: CDR1 DFQATT, CDR2 SNEGSKA (reference sequence). The germline V and J ends were trimmed by 0 bases and 5 bases, with 9 bases remaining between them. The CDR3 has 13 residues.